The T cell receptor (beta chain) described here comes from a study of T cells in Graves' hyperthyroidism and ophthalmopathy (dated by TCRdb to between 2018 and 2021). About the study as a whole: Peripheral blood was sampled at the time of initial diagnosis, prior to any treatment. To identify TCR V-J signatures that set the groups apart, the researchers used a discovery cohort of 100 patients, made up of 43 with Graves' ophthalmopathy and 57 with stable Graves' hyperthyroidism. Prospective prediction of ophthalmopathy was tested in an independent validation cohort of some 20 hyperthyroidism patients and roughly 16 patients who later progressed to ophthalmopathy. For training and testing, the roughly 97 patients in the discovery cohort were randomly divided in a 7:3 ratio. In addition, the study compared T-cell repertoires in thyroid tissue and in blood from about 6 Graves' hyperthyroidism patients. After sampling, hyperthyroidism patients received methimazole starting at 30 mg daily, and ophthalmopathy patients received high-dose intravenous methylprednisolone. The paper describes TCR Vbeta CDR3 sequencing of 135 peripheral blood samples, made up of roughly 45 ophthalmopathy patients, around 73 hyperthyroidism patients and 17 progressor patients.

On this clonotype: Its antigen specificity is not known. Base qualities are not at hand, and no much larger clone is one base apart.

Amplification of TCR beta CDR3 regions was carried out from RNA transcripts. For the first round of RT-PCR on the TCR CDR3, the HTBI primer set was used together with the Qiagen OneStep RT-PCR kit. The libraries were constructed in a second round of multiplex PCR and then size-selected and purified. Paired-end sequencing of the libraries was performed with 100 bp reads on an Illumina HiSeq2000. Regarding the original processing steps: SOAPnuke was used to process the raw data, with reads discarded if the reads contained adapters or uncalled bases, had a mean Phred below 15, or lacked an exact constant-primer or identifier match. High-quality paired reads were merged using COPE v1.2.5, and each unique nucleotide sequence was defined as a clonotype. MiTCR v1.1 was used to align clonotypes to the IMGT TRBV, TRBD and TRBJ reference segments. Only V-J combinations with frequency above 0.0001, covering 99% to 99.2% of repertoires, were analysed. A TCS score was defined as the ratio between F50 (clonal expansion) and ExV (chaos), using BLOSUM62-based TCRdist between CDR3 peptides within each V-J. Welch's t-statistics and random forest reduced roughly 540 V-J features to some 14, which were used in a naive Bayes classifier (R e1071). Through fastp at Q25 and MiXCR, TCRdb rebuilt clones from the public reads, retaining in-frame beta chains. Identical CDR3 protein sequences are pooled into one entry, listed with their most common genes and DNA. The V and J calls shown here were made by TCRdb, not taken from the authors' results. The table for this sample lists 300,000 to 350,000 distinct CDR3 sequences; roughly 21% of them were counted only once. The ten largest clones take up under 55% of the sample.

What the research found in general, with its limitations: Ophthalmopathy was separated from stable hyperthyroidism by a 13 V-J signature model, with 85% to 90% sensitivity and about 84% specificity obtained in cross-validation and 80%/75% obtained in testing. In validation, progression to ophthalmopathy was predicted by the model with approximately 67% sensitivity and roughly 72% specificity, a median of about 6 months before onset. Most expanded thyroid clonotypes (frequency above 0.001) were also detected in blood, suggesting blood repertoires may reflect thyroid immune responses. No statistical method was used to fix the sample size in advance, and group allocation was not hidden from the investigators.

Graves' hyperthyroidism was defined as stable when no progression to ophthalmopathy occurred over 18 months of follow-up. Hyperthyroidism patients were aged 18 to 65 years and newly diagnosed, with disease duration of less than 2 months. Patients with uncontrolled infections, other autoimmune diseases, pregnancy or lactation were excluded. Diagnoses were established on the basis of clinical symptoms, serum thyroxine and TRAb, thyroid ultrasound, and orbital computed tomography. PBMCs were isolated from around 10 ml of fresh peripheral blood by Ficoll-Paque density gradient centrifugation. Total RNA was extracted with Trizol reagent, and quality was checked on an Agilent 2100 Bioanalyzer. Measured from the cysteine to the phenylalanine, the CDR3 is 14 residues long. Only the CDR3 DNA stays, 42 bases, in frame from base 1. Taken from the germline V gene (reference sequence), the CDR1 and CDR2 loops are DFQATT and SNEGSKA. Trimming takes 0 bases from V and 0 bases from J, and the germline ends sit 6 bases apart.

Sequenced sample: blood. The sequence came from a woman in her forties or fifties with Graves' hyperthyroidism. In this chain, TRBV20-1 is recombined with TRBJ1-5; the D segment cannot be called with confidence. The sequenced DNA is TGCAGTGCTAGAGATGCAGGTAGCAATCAGCCCCAGCATTTT. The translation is CSARDAGSNQPQHF.